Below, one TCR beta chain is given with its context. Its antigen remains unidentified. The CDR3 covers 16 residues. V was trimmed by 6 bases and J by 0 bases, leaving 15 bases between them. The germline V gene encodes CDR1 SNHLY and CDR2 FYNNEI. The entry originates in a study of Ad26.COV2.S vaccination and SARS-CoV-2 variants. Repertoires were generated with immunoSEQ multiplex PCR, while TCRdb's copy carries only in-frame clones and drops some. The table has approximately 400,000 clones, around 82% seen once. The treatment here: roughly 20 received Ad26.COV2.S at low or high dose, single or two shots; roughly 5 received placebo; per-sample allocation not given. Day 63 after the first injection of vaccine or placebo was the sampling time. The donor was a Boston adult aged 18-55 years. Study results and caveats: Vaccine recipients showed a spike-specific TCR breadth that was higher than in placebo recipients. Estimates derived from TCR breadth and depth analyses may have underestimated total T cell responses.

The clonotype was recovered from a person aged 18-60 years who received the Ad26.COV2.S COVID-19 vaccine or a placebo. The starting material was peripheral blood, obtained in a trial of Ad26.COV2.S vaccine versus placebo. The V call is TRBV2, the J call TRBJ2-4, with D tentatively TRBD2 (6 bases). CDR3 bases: TGTGCCAGCAGCCGGGACTCCATTCTAGCCAAAAACATTCAGTACTTC. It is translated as CASSRDSILAKNIQYF.